The sequence of this T cell receptor beta chain was determined in a study of blood T cell repertoires in COVID-19. Background on the study: The study drew acute and convalescent COVID-19 samples from the United States, Italy and Spain.

Produced via immunoSEQ multiplex PCR; TCRdb's table is partial and in-frame only. In the table there are 130,000 or so clones, approximately 80% of which are singletons. The J segment lost 4 bases and the V segment lost 2 bases, leaving 2 bases of the junction unmatched. CDR1 is MNHEY, CDR2 SMNVEV, per germline (reference sequence). The CDR3 covers 14 residues. The specimen was peripheral blood. The chain recombines TRBV27 with TRBJ2-1; 7 nucleotides align to TRBD2. The sequence came from a woman in her sixties or seventies with active or convalescent COVID-19. The CDR3, as DNA: TGTGCCAGCAGTTTACTAGCGGAGTACAATGAGCAGTTCTTC. Its protein product is CASSLLAEYNEQFF.